Following are 14 T cell receptor beta chains from one sample sequenced in a study of blood T cell repertoires in COVID-19. Sequencing was performed with immunoSEQ multiplex PCR; in TCRdb, only in-frame clones are kept and a portion is missing. The table lists approximately 110,000 clones, approximately 90% of them singletons. Sequenced input: peripheral blood. The receptor set was obtained from a human donor in a cohort sampled during active COVID-19.

This chain links TRBV6-5 with TRBJ2-7; 8 nucleotides align to TRBD1. The CDR3 is made up of 15 amino acids. The germline V gene has CDR1 MNHEY and CDR2 SVGAGI. Trimming removed 5 bases from V and 1 base from J; junction bases left unmatched: 7. Here the CDR3 reads CASSITGTGSYEQYF. CDR3 nucleotide sequence: TGTGCCAGCAGTATCACCGGGACAGGATCCTACGAGCAGTACTTC.

The rearrangement joins TRBV7-2 to TRBJ2-4; a possible D gene is TRBD2 (5 bases). The V end was cut by 5 bases, the J end by 1 base, with 6 bases between. The germline V gene has CDR1 SGHTA and CDR2 FQGNSA. This CDR3 is 13 amino acids long. In nucleotides, the CDR3 is TGTGCCAGCAGCCCGGGGGCCAAAAACATTCAGTACTTC. This translates into CASSPGAKNIQYF. Full variable domain (rest looked up from reference TRBV7-2 and TRBJ2-4): GAGVSQSPSNKVTEKGKDVELRCDPISGHTALYWYRQSLGQGLEFLIYFQGNSAPDKSGLPSDRFSAERTGGSVSTLTIQRTQQEDSAVYLCASSPGAKNIQYFGAGTRLSVL.

This chain's CDR3 is CASSQAQGLGSPLHF. Written as DNA, the CDR3 is TGTGCCAGCAGCCAAGCACAGGGCCTCGGGTCACCCCTCCACTTT. The chain has TRBV2 and TRBJ1-6; D is perhaps TRBD1 (6 bases). Germline loops: CDR1 SNHLY, CDR2 FYNNEI. V lost 6 bases and J 10 bases, leaving 19 bases between the germline ends. This CDR3 comprises 15 residues.

The V gene is TRBV27, the J gene TRBJ2-2; 14 nucleotides line up with TRBD2. From germline, CDR1 is MNHEY and CDR2 SMNVEV (reference sequence). There are 15 residues in the CDR3. The V and J ends lost 7 bases and 6 bases, in that order; junction bases with no gene match: 4. The CDR3 DNA sequence: TGTGCCAGCACCCGGACTAGCGGGAGGCCCGGGGAGCTGTTTTTT. Protein product: CASTRTSGRPGELFF.

V gene TRBV12-3 or TRBV12-4 combines with J gene TRBJ1-2; no definite D call. The CDR3 spans 13 residues. The V gene lost 6 bases and the J gene lost 4 bases, with 12 bases spanning the gap. The CDR3, as DNA: TGTGCCAGCAGGCCCGGGTGGTCCTATGGCTACACCTTC. Protein product: CASRPGWSYGYTF.

The chain is built from TRBV10-1 and TRBJ2-7, with 8 bases that match TRBD2. The CDR3 consists of 15 residues. Trimming removed 8 bases from V and 6 bases from J; junction bases left unmatched: 15. CDR1 is WNHNN and CDR2 is SYGVQD in the germline V gene (reference sequence). CDR3 loop: CASPTLEGLGVEQYF. CDR3 sequence (DNA): TGCGCCAGCCCAACATTGGAGGGACTAGGGGTCGAGCAGTACTTC.

This clone has a count of ten or more. The V call is TRBV5-4, the J call TRBJ2-3; D ambiguous. The V gene lost 4 bases and the J gene lost 2 bases, with 5 bases spanning the gap. There are 12 residues in the CDR3. CDR1 is SGHNT and CDR2 is YYREEE in the germline V gene (reference sequence). DNA for the CDR3: TGTGCCAGCAGCCCGTCCACAGATACGCAGTATTTT. Its protein is CASSPSTDTQYF.

The chain recombines TRBV5-5 with TRBJ2-7; TRBD1 matches at 7 bases. Germline V gene lookup returns CDR1 SGHKS and CDR2 YYEKEE (reference sequence). J gave up 4 bases and V 2 bases, and 9 bases lay outside the gene matches. The CDR3 is made up of 15 amino acids. The CDR3, as DNA: TGTGCCAGCAGCTTACGGGACAGTATAACTTACGAGCAGTACTTC. Translation gives CASSLRDSITYEQYF.

The rearrangement joins TRBV12-3 or TRBV12-4 to TRBJ2-7, with a tentative D call TRBD1 (6 bases). The CDR3 length is 13 residues. V lost 6 bases and J lost 3, with 12 bases in between. CDR3 DNA: TGTGCCAGCAGGATGGGGACACACTACGAGCAGTACTTC. Amino acid sequence: CASRMGTHYEQYF.

CDR3 loop: CSASGGQEAHGYTF. CDR3 bases: TGCAGTGCTAGTGGGGGACAGGAGGCACATGGCTACACCTTC. The chain links TRBV20-1 to TRBJ1-2; 8 nucleotides align to TRBD1. The ends lost 3 bases at V and 6 bases at J; junction bases unmatched: 9. There are 14 residues in the CDR3. The germline gives CDR1 DFQATT, CDR2 SNEGSKA (reference sequence).

V gene TRBV7-2 combines with J gene TRBJ2-5, with 11 bases lining up with TRBD2. The V segment lost 2 bases and the J segment 2 bases; nucleotides outside the gene matches: 4. In germline, CDR1 is SGHTA, CDR2 FQGNSA. The CDR3 loop spans 16 amino acids. The CDR3 loop is CASSLSASGGQETQYF. CDR3 coding DNA: TGTGCCAGCAGCTTATCCGCTAGCGGGGGGCAAGAGACCCAGTACTTC. Looking up the rest from reference TRBV7-2 and TRBJ2-5 gives the full variable domain: GAGVSQSPSNKVTEKGKDVELRCDPISGHTALYWYRQSLGQGLEFLIYFQGNSAPDKSGLPSDRFSAERTGGSVSTLTIQRTQQEDSAVYLCASSLSASGGQETQYFGPGTRLLVL.

This chain links TRBV2 with TRBJ2-1, with 13 bases identical to TRBD2. The V and J ends lost 8 bases and 9 bases, in that order; junction bases with no gene match: 10. The CDR3 spans 15 residues. Germline values: CDR1 SNHLY, CDR2 FYNNEI. CDR3 sequence reads: CASRYGLAGDGEQFF. The CDR3 DNA sequence: TGTGCCAGCCGATACGGACTAGCGGGGGACGGTGAGCAGTTCTTC.

The chain employs TRBV5-5 and TRBJ2-5; D is ambiguous. Deletions cut 1 base from V and 0 bases from J, with 13 bases between. In germline, CDR1 is SGHKS, CDR2 YYEKEE (reference sequence). CDR3 length: 16 residues. CDR3 loop: CASSLSQKKYQETQYF. CDR3 bases: TGTGCCAGCAGCTTGAGTCAGAAGAAGTACCAAGAGACCCAGTACTTC.

The chain uses TRBV5-1 and TRBJ2-1; no reliable D call. V dropped 0 bases and J dropped 6 bases, with 10 bases sitting between them. The CDR3 runs to 14 residues. Germline CDR1 reads SGHRS; CDR2 reads YFSETQ. For the CDR3, the DNA is TGCGCCAGCAGCTTGGCCGAAACAGTCAATGAGCAGTTCTTC. Translating gives CASSLAETVNEQFF.